A selection of T cell receptor beta chains follows, all from one sample in a study of blood T cells in healthy people across ages. From the 5' RACE reads, TCRdb called clonotypes with MiXCR, one entry per CDR3 protein. This sample carries around 650,000 distinct CDR3 sequences, approximately 40% of them seen once, and the ten largest clones take about 32%. The material sequenced was blood. These receptors came from a man aged 80 or over in good health. Both conserved end residues are part of each CDR3. The order of the fields is J gene, D gene, clone size, V gene, CDR3 DNA, CDR3 protein. The D gene is left open where the match is weak. Clone size is given for some rows only: seen once, a few or many times, or a class if the clone is expanded.

>TRBJ2-7|TRBD2|.|TRBV5-1
TGCGCCAGCAGCTTAATGGGACTAGTCCACGAGCAGTACTTC
CASSLMGLVHEQYF
>TRBJ1-2|.|.|TRBV20-1
TGCAGTGCAGCCAGACAGTCAGCTAACTATGGCTACACCTTC
CSAARQSANYGYTF
>TRBJ1-1|.|.|TRBV7-2
TGTGCCAGCAGCTTAGGAGGCCAGGGCTTGCGAGCTTTCTTT
CASSLGGQGLRAFF
>TRBJ1-1|TRBD1|.|TRBV5-1
TGCGCCAGCAGCTTGGCGCCAACAGGGGGAAAATCCACTGAAGCTTTCTTT
CASSLAPTGGKSTEAFF
>TRBJ2-5|.|.|TRBV20-1
TGCAGTGCCCAGCAGGGTGAGACCCAGTACTTC
CSAQQGETQYF
>TRBJ2-7|TRBD1|.|TRBV12-3/TRBV12-4
TGTGCCAGCAGTTTTAGTCAGGGGGTCTCCTACGAGCAGTACTTC
CASSFSQGVSYEQYF
>TRBJ1-1|.|few|TRBV20-1
TGCAGTGCTAGTAAGGGAGGGGGGAACACTGAAGCTTTCTTT
CSASKGGGNTEAFF
>TRBJ2-4|TRBD1|few|TRBV7-2
TGTGCCAGCCAAAGGGGGACAGAGAAAAACATTCAGTACTTC
CASQRGTEKNIQYF
>TRBJ2-4|.|few|TRBV4-2
TGTGCCAGCAGCCAAGAGCCAAACCTAGCCAAAAACATTCAGTACTTC
CASSQEPNLAKNIQYF
>TRBJ2-7|TRBD2|.|TRBV9
TGTGCCAGCAGCGTAGGGGTTAGCGGGAGCGAGCAGTACTTC
CASSVGVSGSEQYF
>TRBJ2-7|TRBD1|.|TRBV6-5
TGCGCCAGCAGTAAACGGACAGGTGACTACGAGCAGTACTTC
CASSKRTGDYEQYF
>TRBJ2-3|TRBD2|.|TRBV2
TGTGCCAGCAATGAGGGACTAGCCTCAGATACGCAGTATTTT
CASNEGLASDTQYF
>TRBJ1-2|.|few|TRBV5-1
TGCGCCAGCAGCTTGGGCGGGACGGCGTATGGCTACACCTTC
CASSLGGTAYGYTF
>TRBJ1-2|.|.|TRBV6-5
TGTGCCAGCAGCCGTGACACCCTCCGCCATGGCTACACCTTC
CASSRDTLRHGYTF
>TRBJ2-1|TRBD2|once|TRBV9
TGTGCCAGCAGCGTAGATCTTGGGGGACTAGCGAAGGATGAGCAGTTCTTC
CASSVDLGGLAKDEQFF
>TRBJ1-4|TRBD1|.|TRBV20-1
TGCAGTGCTAGAGGATTCCGGGACAGGGACGAAAAACTGTTTTTT
CSARGFRDRDEKLFF
>TRBJ2-2|.|.|TRBV6-1
TGTGCCAGCAGAAGGAAGGACGGGGGCGCGAACACCGGGGAGCTGTTTTTT
CASRRKDGGANTGELFF
>TRBJ1-1|.|few|TRBV20-1
TGCAGTGCCCGAACCCCGGGGGTGAACACTGAAGCTTTCTTT
CSARTPGVNTEAFF
>TRBJ2-7|.|.|TRBV20-1
TGCAGTGCTAGACAAGGGAGCTCCTACAATGAGCAGTACTTC
CSARQGSSYNEQYF
>TRBJ2-1|TRBD2|.|TRBV5-1
TGCGCCAGCAGCTTGGCGGCGGGAGGAACCTACAATGAGCAGTTCTTC
CASSLAAGGTYNEQFF
>TRBJ2-5|.|.|TRBV24-1
TGTGCCACCAGTGATTTCTCGGACGTGGAGACCCAGTACTTC
CATSDFSDVETQYF
>TRBJ2-3|TRBD1|.|TRBV18
TGTGCCAGCTCGGACAGGGGGCAAGGAGATACGCAGTATTTT
CASSDRGQGDTQYF